The 8 T cell receptor beta chains listed next were all sequenced from one sample in a study of T cells in Graves' hyperthyroidism and ophthalmopathy. RNA transcripts yielded amplified TCR beta CDR3 regions. HTBI primers were employed in a first-round RT-PCR of the TCR CDR3. TCRdb used MiXCR to reprocess the multiplex PCR reads, holding one entry per CDR3 protein. The table shows more than 600,000 distinct CDR3 sequences, with about 17% occurring only once. Input material: blood. The receptor source for this set is a man aged 18-30 years with Graves' hyperthyroidism.

This clonotype was seen only a few times. The J gene is TRBJ2-3, the V gene TRBV29-1; possible D gene TRBD1, 6 bases. Germline values: CDR1 SQVTM, CDR2 ANQGSEA. This CDR3 comprises 11 residues. CDR3 DNA sequence: TGCAGTTCAGGGGCACTTGATACGCAGTATTTT. It is translated as CSSGALDTQYF.

This clonotype was observed many times. The J gene is TRBJ1-1, the V gene TRBV30; D gene uncertain. This CDR3 contains 14 residues. Germline-derived CDR1 and CDR2 are GTSNPN and SVGIG (reference sequence). Trimming removed 3 bases from V and 6 bases from J, with 17 bases in between. The CDR3 here is CAWSLGWAIAEAFF. DNA for the CDR3: TGTGCCTGGAGCTTGGGATGGGCGATCGCTGAAGCTTTCTTT.

This clonotype showed up just a few times. CDR3 in amino acids: CASRRLDWNEQYF. The CDR3 DNA is TGTGCCAGCAGAAGGCTAGATTGGAACGAGCAGTACTTC. The V gene is TRBV27, the J gene TRBJ2-7, with unresolved D. V was cut by 6 bases and J by 5 bases, with 14 bases left in between. The CDR3 is 13 amino acids. Germline assignment: CDR1 MNHEY and CDR2 SMNVEV (reference sequence).

At least ten counts were recorded for this clonotype. The chain recombines TRBV7-2 with TRBJ2-1, with 9 nucleotides matching TRBD1. The junction had 6 bases not matched to a gene; V was cut back by 5 bases and J by 4 bases. This CDR3 is built from 15 residues. Germline assignment: CDR1 SGHTA and CDR2 FQGNSA. Here the CDR3 DNA reads TGTGCCAGCAGCGCAGACAGGGGGACTTACAATGAGCAGTTCTTC. It codes for CASSADRGTYNEQFF.

Only a few counts were recorded for this clonotype. The rearrangement joins TRBV7-8 to TRBJ1-1, with TRBD1 as a possible D gene (6 bases). Germline loops: CDR1 SGHVS, CDR2 FQNEAQ. V lost 2 bases and J lost 3, with 19 bases in between. This CDR3 has 17 residues. CDR3 in amino acids: CASSLHSEGGADTEAFF. The CDR3 DNA sequence: TGTGCCAGCAGCTTACATTCAGAGGGGGGCGCCGACACTGAAGCTTTCTTT. Drawing the rest from reference TRBV7-8 and TRBJ1-1, the complete variable domain is GAGVSQSPRYKVAKRGQDVALRCDPISGHVSLFWYQQALGQGPEFLTYFQNEAQLDKSGLPSDRFFAERPEGSVSTLKIQRTQQEDSAVYLCASSLHSEGGADTEAFFGQGTRLTVV.

This clonotype was seen repeatedly, ten times or more. CDR3 residues: CSTSQGATTEAFF. As DNA, the CDR3 is TGCAGCACCAGCCAGGGGGCGACCACTGAAGCTTTCTTT. The gene calls are TRBV29-1 and TRBJ1-1; 8 positions agree with TRBD1. The length of the CDR3 is 13 residues. Unmatched junction bases numbered 9, after V lost 8 bases and J lost 4 bases. Per germline, CDR1 SQVTM and CDR2 ANQGSEA. Based on the CDR3 plus reference TRBV29-1 and TRBJ1-1, the full variable domain is SAVISQKPSRDICQRGTSLTIQCQVDSQVTMMFWYRQQPGQSLTLIATANQGSEATYESGFVIDKFPISRPNLTFSTLTVSNMSPEDSSIYLCSTSQGATTEAFFGQGTRLTVV.

The CDR3 DNA sequence: TGTGCCAGCACCTACAGGACAGGGGGCTTAAATGAGCAGTTCTTC. Protein: CASTYRTGGLNEQFF. V gene TRBV6-1 combines with J gene TRBJ2-1, with 11 bases matching TRBD1. Germline CDR1 is MNHNS and CDR2 is SASEGT. The CDR3 has 15 amino acids. Trimming took 7 bases from V and 7 from J; bases not matched to a gene: 9.

This clonotype was detected a few times. It may be a read error: a sequence one base away is much more abundant. The rearrangement joins TRBV20-1 to TRBJ2-7, with 10 bases matching TRBD2. The J call may be in error: the DNA end matches TRBJ2-1 better. The CDR3 spans 14 residues. CDR1 DFQATT and CDR2 SNEGSKA come from the germline V gene (reference sequence). In DNA form, the CDR3 reads TGCAGTGCTGGAGGACTAGCGGCTTCCTACGAGCAGTTCTTC. Translated, it gives CSAGGLAASYEQFF.